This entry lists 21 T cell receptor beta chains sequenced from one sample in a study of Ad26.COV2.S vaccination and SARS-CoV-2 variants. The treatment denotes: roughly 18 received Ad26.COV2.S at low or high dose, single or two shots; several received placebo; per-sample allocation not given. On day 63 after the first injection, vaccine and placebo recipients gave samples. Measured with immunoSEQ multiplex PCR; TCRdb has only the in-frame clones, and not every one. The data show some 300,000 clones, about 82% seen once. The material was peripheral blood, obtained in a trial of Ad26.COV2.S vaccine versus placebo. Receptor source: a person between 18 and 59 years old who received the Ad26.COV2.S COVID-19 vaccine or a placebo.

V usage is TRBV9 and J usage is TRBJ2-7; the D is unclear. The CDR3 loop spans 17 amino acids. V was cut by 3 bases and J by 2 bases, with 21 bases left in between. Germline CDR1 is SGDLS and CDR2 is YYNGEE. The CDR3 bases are TGTGCCAGCAGCGCTTCTCGGCCCCGACGAAGAACCTACGAGCAGTACTTC. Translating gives CASSASRPRRRTYEQYF.

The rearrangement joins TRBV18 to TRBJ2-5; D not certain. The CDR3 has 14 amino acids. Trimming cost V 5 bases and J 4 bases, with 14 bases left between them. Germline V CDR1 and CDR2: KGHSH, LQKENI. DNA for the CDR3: TGTGCCAGCTCAGCCAAAAGTATAGTAGAGACCCAGTACTTC. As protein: CASSAKSIVETQYF.

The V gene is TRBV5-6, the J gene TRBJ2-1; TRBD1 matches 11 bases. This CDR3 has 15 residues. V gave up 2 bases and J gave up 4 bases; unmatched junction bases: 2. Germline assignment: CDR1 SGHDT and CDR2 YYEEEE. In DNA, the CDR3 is TGTGCCAGCAGCTTTCGGGACAGGGGGTACAATGAGCAGTTCTTC. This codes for CASSFRDRGYNEQFF.

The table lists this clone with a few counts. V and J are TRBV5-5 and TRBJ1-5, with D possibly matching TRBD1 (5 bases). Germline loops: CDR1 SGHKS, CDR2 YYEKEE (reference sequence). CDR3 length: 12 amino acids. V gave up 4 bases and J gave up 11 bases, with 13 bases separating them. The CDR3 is CASSPQGEAQHF. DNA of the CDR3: TGTGCCAGCAGCCCTCAAGGGGAGGCCCAGCATTTT.

The CDR3: CASSQNRDHRRYEQYF. The CDR3 DNA follows: TGTGCCAGCAGCCAAAACAGGGACCACCGGCGCTACGAGCAGTACTTC. The gene calls are TRBV3-1 (or the pseudogene TRBV3-2) and TRBJ2-7, with a tentative D call TRBD1 (6 bases). Germline V gives CDR1 LGHDT, CDR2 YNNKEL (reference sequence). This CDR3 has 16 residues. Trimming removed 2 bases at V and 3 bases at J, with 17 bases between.

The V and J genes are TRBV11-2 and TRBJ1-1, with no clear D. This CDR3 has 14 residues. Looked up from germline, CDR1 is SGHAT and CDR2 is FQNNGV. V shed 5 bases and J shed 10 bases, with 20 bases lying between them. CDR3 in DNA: TGTGCCAGCAGCGCGCAGCGGTTTGAGGGATCAGCTTTCTTT. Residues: CASSAQRFEGSAFF.

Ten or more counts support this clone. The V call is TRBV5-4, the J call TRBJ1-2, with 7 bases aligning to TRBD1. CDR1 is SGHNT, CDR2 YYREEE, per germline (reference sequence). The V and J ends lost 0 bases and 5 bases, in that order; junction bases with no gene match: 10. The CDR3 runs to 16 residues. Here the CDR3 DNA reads TGTGCCAGCAGCTTGGGAAACAGGGGAGCCCTATATGGCTACACCTTC. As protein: CASSLGNRGALYGYTF. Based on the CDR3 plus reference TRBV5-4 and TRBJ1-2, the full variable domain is ETGVTQSPTHLIKTRGQQVTLRCSSQSGHNTVSWYQQALGQGPQFIFQYYREEENGRGNFPPRFSGLQFPNYSSELNVNALELDDSALYLCASSLGNRGALYGYTFGSGTRLTVV.

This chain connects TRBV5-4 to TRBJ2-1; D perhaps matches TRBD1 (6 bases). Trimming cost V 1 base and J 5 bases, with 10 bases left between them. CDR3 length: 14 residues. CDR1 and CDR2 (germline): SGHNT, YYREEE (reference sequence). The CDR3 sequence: CASSLRGKDNEQFF. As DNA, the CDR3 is TGTGCCAGCAGCTTGAGGGGGAAGGACAATGAGCAGTTCTTC.

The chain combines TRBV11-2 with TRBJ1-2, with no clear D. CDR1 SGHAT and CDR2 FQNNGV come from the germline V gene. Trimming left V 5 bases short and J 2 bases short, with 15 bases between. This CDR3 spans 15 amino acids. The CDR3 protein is CASSLRSNGNYGYTF. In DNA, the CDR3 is TGTGCCAGCAGCCTAAGATCAAACGGGAACTATGGCTACACCTTC. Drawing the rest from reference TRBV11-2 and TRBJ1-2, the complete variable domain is EAGVAQSPRYKIIEKRQSVAFWCNPISGHATLYWYQQILGQGPKLLIQFQNNGVVDDSQLPKDRFSAERLKGVDSTLKIQPAKLEDSAVYLCASSLRSNGNYGYTFGSGTRLTVV.

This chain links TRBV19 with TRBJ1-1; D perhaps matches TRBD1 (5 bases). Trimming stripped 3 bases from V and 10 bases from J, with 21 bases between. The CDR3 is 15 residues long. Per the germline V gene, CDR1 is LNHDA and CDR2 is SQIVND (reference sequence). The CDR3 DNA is TGTGCCAGTAGTATGGCCGGGCAGGGATTATTAGGAGCTTTCTTT. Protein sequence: CASSMAGQGLLGAFF.

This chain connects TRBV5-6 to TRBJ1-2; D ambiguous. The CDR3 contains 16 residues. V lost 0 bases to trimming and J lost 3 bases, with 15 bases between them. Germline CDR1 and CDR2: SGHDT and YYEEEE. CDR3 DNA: TGTGCCAGCAGCTTGGTTTCAGCTTCAAGGGACTATGGCTACACCTTC. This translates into CASSLVSASRDYGYTF. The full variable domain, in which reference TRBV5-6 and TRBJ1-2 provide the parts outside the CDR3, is DAGVTQSPTHLIKTRGQQVTLRCSPKSGHDTVSWYQQALGQGPQFIFQYYEEEERQRGNFPDRFSGHQFPNYSSELNVNALLLGDSALYLCASSLVSASRDYGYTFGSGTRLTVV.

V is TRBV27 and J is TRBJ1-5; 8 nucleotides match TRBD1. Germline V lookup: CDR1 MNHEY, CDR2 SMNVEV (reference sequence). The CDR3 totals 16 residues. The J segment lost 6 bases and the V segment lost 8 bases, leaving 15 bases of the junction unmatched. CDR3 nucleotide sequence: TGTGCCAGCTCCCCTTCCGGACAGGGCGGGGGTCAGCCCCAGCATTTT. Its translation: CASSPSGQGGGQPQHF.

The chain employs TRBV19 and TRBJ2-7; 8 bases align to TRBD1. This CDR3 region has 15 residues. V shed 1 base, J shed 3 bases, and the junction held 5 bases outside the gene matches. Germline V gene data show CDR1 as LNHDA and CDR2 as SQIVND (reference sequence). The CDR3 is CASSIAGQGGYEQYF. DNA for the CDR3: TGTGCCAGTAGTATAGCAGGACAGGGTGGCTACGAGCAGTACTTC. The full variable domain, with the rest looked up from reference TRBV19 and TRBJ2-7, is DGGITQSPKYLFRKEGQNVTLSCEQNLNHDAMYWYRQDPGQGLRLIYYSQIVNDFQKGDIAEGYSVSREKKESFPLTVTSAQKNPTAFYLCASSIAGQGGYEQYFGPGTRLTVT.

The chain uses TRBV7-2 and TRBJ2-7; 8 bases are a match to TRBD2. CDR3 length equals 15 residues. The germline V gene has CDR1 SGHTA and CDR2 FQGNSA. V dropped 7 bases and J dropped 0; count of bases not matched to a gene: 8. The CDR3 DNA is TGTGCCAGCATCGGGGGGGCAGGGAGCTCCTACGAGCAGTACTTC. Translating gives CASIGGAGSSYEQYF.

Here the CDR3 reads CASSSGTVYRGTEAFF. In DNA, the CDR3 is TGTGCCAGCAGCTCCGGGACAGTATATCGAGGCACTGAAGCTTTCTTT. The chain recombines TRBV5-4 with TRBJ1-1; 7 nucleotides align to TRBD1. CDR3 length: 16 residues. The V and J ends lost 3 bases and 4 bases, in that order; junction bases with no gene match: 12. In germline, CDR1 is SGHNT, CDR2 YYREEE (reference sequence). Filled out from reference TRBV5-4 and TRBJ1-1, the complete variable domain reads ETGVTQSPTHLIKTRGQQVTLRCSSQSGHNTVSWYQQALGQGPQFIFQYYREEENGRGNFPPRFSGLQFPNYSSELNVNALELDDSALYLCASSSGTVYRGTEAFFGQGTRLTVV.

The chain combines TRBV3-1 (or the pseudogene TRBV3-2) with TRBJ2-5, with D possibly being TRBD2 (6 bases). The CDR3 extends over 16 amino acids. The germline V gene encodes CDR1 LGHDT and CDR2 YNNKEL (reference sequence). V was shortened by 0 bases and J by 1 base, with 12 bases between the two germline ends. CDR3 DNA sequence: TGTGCCAGCAGCCAAGATCGCGGGGCTCGCCAAGAGACCCAGTACTTC. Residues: CASSQDRGARQETQYF.

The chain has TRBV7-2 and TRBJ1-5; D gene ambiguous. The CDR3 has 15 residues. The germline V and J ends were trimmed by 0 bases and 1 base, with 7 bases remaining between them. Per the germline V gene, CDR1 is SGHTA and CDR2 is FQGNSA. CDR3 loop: CASSLAGASNQPQHF. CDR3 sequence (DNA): TGTGCCAGCAGCTTAGCAGGTGCCAGCAATCAGCCCCAGCATTTT.

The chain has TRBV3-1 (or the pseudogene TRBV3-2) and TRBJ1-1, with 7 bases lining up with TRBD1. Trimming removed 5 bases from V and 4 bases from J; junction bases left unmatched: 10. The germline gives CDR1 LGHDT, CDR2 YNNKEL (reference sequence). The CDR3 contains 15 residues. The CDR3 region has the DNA TGTGCCAGCAGCTCCTACCTCCGGGACAGCACTGAAGCTTTCTTT. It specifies CASSSYLRDSTEAFF.

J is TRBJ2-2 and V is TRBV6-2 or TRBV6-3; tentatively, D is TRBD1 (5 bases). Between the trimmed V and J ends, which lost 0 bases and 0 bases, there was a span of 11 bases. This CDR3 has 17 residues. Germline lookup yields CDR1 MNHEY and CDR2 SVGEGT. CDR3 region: CASSYSIGAPNTGELFF. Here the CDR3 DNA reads TGTGCCAGCAGTTACTCGATAGGGGCCCCGAACACCGGGGAGCTGTTTTTT.

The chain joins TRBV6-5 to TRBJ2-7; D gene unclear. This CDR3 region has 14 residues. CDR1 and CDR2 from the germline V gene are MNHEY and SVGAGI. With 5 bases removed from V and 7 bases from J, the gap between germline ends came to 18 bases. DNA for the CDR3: TGTGCCAGCAGTCAAACCTACTTAGGTGGGGAGCAGTACTTC. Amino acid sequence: CASSQTYLGGEQYF.

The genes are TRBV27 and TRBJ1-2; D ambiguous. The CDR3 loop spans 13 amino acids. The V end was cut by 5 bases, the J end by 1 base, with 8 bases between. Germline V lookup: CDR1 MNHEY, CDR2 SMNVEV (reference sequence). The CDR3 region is CASSPRGNYGYTF. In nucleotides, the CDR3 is TGTGCCAGCAGTCCCCGGGGTAACTATGGCTACACCTTC.